The 6 T cell receptor beta chains below all came from one sample that was sequenced in a study of T cells after yellow fever vaccination. TCRdb used MiXCR to reprocess the 5' RACE reads, holding one entry per CDR3 protein. The sample holds about 75,000 distinct CDR3 sequences, more than 5.5% seen once. The sequenced sample was CD8+ T cells sorted from PBMCs, obtained less than 11 days after the first yellow fever vaccination. The receptors were gathered from a young man who received the YFV17D yellow fever vaccine.

The V gene is TRBV5-1, the J gene TRBJ2-2; a weak D match, TRBD1 (6 bases). The CDR3 is 16 amino acids. Germline CDR1 and CDR2: SGHRS and YFSETQ. V was pared by 4 bases and J by 0 bases, with 13 bases between. The CDR3 region has the DNA TGCGCCAGCAGCGCAAGGGGGATTACGAACACCGGGGAGCTGTTTTTT. Translated: CASSARGITNTGELFF.

This clonotype was recorded a few times. The chain employs TRBV7-6 and TRBJ2-3, with 11 bases fitting TRBD2. The length of the CDR3 is 18 residues. Losses at the gene ends were 5 bases for V and 2 bases for J; bases not matched to a gene: 12. CDR1 is SGHVS, CDR2 FNYEAQ, per germline. The CDR3 nucleotides read TGTGCCAGCAGCCGAATACGTAGCGGGGGGGGGGTCACAGATACGCAGTATTTT. This sequence encodes CASSRIRSGGGVTDTQYF.

This clonotype was seen ten or more times. The rearrangement joins TRBV7-3 to TRBJ2-1; 7 nucleotides line up with TRBD1. Germline V gene data show CDR1 as SGHTA and CDR2 as FQGTGA. The CDR3 has 15 amino acids. V lost 5 bases, J lost 4 bases, and 8 bases stayed unmatched. CDR3 sequence reads: CASSPTRQGYNEQFF. The CDR3 region has the DNA TGTGCCAGCAGCCCGACCCGACAGGGTTACAATGAGCAGTTCTTC.

This clonotype was recorded at least ten times. The V gene is TRBV6-5, the J gene TRBJ2-2; 10 bases are shared with TRBD2. J was trimmed by 1 base and V by 6 bases; bases with no gene match: 2. Per the germline V gene, CDR1 is MNHEY and CDR2 is SVGAGI. This CDR3 comprises 15 residues. CDR3 amino acids: CASSPSGGNTGELFF. In nucleotides, the CDR3 is TGTGCCAGCAGCCCTAGCGGGGGGAACACCGGGGAGCTGTTTTTT.

There are many counts of this clonotype. This chain links TRBV9 with TRBJ1-1, with D perhaps matching TRBD1 (5 bases). From germline, CDR1 is SGDLS and CDR2 YYNGEE. The CDR3 length is 13 residues. V dropped 4 bases and J dropped 6 bases, with 13 bases sitting between them. CDR3: CASSTGGYSEAFF. The CDR3 coding sequence is TGTGCCAGCAGCACGGGGGGGTACTCTGAAGCTTTCTTT.

This clonotype appeared many times. The chain has TRBV5-5 and TRBJ2-6; D is perhaps TRBD1 or TRBD2 (5 bases each). The V and J ends lost 1 base and 4 bases respectively, with 9 bases between them. Germline CDR1 reads SGHKS; CDR2 reads YYEKEE (reference sequence). The CDR3 length is 15 residues. The CDR3 reads CASSLKGPGANVLTF. For the CDR3, the DNA is TGTGCCAGCAGCTTGAAGGGACCGGGGGCCAACGTCCTGACTTTC.